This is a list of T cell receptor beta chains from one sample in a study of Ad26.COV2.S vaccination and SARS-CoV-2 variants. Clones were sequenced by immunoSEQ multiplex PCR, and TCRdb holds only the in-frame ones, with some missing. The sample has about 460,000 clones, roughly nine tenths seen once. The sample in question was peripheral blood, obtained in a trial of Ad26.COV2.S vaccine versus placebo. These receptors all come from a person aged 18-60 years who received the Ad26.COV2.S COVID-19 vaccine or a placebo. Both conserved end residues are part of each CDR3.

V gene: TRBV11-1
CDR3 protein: CASSPRNRMNTEAFF

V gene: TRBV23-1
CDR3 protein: CASSQWGGAITNSPLHF

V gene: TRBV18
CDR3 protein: CASSPGAAETQYF

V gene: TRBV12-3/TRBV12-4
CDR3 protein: CASSPRGHGYTF

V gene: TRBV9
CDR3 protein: CASSAAGQLNTEAFF

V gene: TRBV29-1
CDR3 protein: CSVESPGSYEQYF

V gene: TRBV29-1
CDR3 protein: CSVKDRGKDEQFF

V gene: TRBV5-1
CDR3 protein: CASSLPDSYNEQFF

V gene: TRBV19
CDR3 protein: CASRGPGNQPQHF

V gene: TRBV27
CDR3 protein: CASSPDGTYYNEQFF

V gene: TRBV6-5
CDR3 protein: CASSYQLQETQYF

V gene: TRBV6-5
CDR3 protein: CASRRKNIQYF

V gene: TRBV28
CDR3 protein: CASSLPGSSYEQYF

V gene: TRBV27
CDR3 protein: CASKGFGSVGTEAFF

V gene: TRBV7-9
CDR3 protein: CASSLRQSSYNEQFF

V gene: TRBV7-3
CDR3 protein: CASSLSSRPGSNEQFF

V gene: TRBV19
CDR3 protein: CASSAPPDRERNSPLHF

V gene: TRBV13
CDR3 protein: CASSPTDRVNTGELFF

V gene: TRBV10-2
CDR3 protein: CASSGTTNGYGYTF

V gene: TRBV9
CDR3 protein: CASSSRTQTDNEQFF

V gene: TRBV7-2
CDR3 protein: CASSSDRGGKTFF

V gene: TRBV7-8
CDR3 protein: CASSPPSGGIYEQYF

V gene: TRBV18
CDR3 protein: CASSPGDSGYTF

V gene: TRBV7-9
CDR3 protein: CASSLVGRTEAFF

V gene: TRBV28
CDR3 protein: CASKQGPYEQYF

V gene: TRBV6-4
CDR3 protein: CASSERGESTDTQYF

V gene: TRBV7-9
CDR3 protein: CASSLLRARTDTQYF

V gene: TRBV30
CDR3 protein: CAWLPLGGSLYEQYF

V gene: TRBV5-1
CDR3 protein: CASSLISGETQYF

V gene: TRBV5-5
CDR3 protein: CASSFIRGGSTDTQYF

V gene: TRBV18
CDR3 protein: CASSPRSGGFPEAFF

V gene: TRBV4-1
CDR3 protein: CASSQNTGTRRQPQHF

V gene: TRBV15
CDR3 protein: CATSRETSGGFAGANVLTF

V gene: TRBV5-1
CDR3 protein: CASSLVGGYEQYF

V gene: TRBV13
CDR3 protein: CASSVDRARITEAFF

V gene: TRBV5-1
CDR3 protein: CASSLGLNSGNTIYF

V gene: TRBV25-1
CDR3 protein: CASSDPVTDEAFF

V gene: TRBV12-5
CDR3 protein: CASGPNWGQGTAKNIQYF

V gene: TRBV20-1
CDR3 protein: CSASTSGLQYNEQFF

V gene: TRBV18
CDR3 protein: CASSPLGDRAVGSYEQYF

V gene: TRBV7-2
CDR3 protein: CASSLRRGASTDTQYF

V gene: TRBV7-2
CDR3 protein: CASSLGRAAYTEAFF

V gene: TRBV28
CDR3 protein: CASSLRRGSYNEQFF

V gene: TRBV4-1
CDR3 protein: CASSQMSSELYEQYF

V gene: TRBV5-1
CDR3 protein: CASSFSGGRETQYF

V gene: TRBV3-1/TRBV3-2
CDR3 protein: CASSGRTGNTEAFF

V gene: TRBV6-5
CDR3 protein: CASDGQGYQPQHF

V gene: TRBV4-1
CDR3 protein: CASSQEDRETYEQYF

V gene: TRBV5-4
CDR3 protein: CASSLGAGGPWETQYF

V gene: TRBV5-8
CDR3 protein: CASSFPTGVEQYF

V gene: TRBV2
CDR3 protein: CAIGGRGPEAFF

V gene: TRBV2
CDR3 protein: CAAPAGASLETQYF

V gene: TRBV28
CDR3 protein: CASSDRVQSYGYTF

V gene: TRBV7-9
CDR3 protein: CASSLTGNQPQHF

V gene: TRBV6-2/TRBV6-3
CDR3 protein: CASSSTGTGGRYEQYF

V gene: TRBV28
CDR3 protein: CASPRGGLNTGELFF

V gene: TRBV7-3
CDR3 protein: CASSLKGKVAGYTGELFF